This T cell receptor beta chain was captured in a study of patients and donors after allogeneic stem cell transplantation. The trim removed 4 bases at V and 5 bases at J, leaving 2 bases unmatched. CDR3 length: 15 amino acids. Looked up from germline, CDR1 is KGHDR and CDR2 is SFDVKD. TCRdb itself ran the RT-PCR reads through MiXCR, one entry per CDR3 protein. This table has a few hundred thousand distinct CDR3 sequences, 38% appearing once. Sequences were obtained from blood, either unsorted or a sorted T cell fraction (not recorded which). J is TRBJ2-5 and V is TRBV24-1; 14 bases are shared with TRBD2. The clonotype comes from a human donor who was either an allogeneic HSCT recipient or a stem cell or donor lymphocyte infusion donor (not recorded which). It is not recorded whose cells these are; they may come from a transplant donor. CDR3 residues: CATSEWTSGGETQYF. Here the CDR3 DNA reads TGTGCCACCAGTGAGTGGACTAGCGGGGGGGAGACCCAGTACTTC.